This TCR beta chain is drawn from a study of blood T cell repertoires in COVID-19. In the original processing: Estimates of nucleated cell counts were drawn from the amplification of reference gene primers. Measured with immunoSEQ multiplex PCR; TCRdb has only the in-frame clones, and not every one. That table gives V, J and clone size, and the DNA gave D and trimming. The sample comprises some 250,000 clones, 65% to 85% of which are singletons, and 5% to 6% rests with the top ten. This CDR3 contains 16 residues. In germline, CDR1 is LGHDT, CDR2 YNNKEL (reference sequence). V gave up 4 bases and J gave up 3 bases, with 17 bases separating them.

This TCR was recovered from a man at least 80 years old with acute or convalescent COVID-19. The V call is TRBV3-1 (or the pseudogene TRBV3-2), the J call TRBJ2-3, with D perhaps TRBD2 (6 bases). The sample consisted of peripheral blood. The CDR3 DNA follows: TGTGCCAGCAGCCCGCACTCGGGACTTCGAACAGATACGCAGTATTTT. This encodes CASSPHSGLRTDTQYF.